The 26 T cell receptor beta chains below all came from one sample that was sequenced in a study of regulatory T cells in long-lasting Graves disease. The TCR beta library used iRepertoire HTBI primers with Arm-PCR amplification of CDR3. TCRdb passed the multiplex PCR reads through MiXCR, listing each CDR3 protein once. The table includes 580,000 or so distinct CDR3 sequences, 16% detected once. Time point indicated: newly diagnosed GD, antithyroid drugs for less than 3 months. RNA from PBMCs was the source of the TCR library. The sample was also linked to a second study, of T cells in Graves' hyperthyroidism and ophthalmopathy.

The sample was peripheral blood mononuclear cells (PBMCs), taken at new diagnosis, from a patient treated with antithyroid drugs. The receptors stem from a man aged 18-30 years with Graves disease.

V usage is TRBV29-1 and J usage is TRBJ1-1, with a weak D call TRBD1 (6 bases). Trimming took 6 bases from V and 2 from J, leaving 13 bases between them. The germline CDR1 and CDR2 sequences are SQVTM and ANQGSEA. The CDR3 has 13 residues. The CDR3 here is CSVPDSLNTEAFF. The CDR3 nucleotides read TGCAGCGTGCCGGACAGCCTTAACACTGAAGCTTTCTTT.

The chain combines TRBV5-1 with TRBJ2-3, with TRBD2 matching 7 bases. The CDR3 has 17 residues. CDR1 is SGHRS, CDR2 YFSETQ, per germline. V was clipped by 6 bases and J by 3 bases; unmatched bases: 16. The CDR3 DNA reads TGCGCCAGCACTATTGGTGGCCGGGGGGAGTTGACAGATACGCAGTATTTT. Its translation is CASTIGGRGELTDTQYF.

This clonotype has more than one count but fewer than ten. The chain combines TRBV14 with TRBJ2-3; D unresolved. The V gene's germline CDR1 is SGHDN and CDR2 FVKESK. The CDR3 runs to 16 residues. V dropped 0 bases and J dropped 0 bases, with 10 bases sitting between them. The DNA for the CDR3 is TGTGCCAGCAGCCAAGAGGTGGCTTCTAGCACAGATACGCAGTATTTT. Its protein is CASSQEVASSTDTQYF.

The chain recombines TRBV18 with TRBJ2-1; TRBD1 might be the D (5 bases). This CDR3 contains 16 residues. Trimming took 1 base from V and 6 from J, leaving 16 bases between them. The germline gives CDR1 KGHSH, CDR2 LQKENI. The CDR3 protein is CASSPLTANHPNEQFF. As DNA, the CDR3 is TGTGCCAGCTCACCACTGACAGCAAATCACCCCAATGAGCAGTTCTTC.

This chain links TRBV19 with TRBJ2-7; D assignment may be TRBD1 or TRBD2 (6 bases each). Trimming cost V 3 bases and J 3 bases, with 15 bases left between them. The CDR3 runs to 15 residues. Per the germline V gene, CDR1 is LNHDA and CDR2 is SQIVND (reference sequence). The CDR3 spells CASSITGATIYEQYF. The CDR3 region has the DNA TGTGCCAGTAGTATTACGGGGGCTACAATCTACGAGCAGTACTTC.

Many counts were recorded for this clonotype. The J gene is TRBJ1-1, the V gene TRBV12-3 or TRBV12-4; D call uncertain. This CDR3 comprises 11 residues. Trimming pared 6 bases from V and 4 bases from J, leaving 6 bases between. CDR3 in DNA: TGTGCCAGCAGCGAGCGCACTGAAGCTTTCTTT. Its protein product is CASSERTEAFF.

Comment on this clonotype: A clone one base away is much larger, so this may be a read error. The J gene is TRBJ2-3, the V gene TRBV29-1; 9 bases are a match to TRBD2. CDR1 and CDR2 from the germline V gene are SQVTM and ANQGSEA. This CDR3 has 14 residues. CDR3 residues: CSAQVGTSTDAQYF. The CDR3 DNA is TGCAGCGCCCAGGTTGGGACTAGCACAGATGCGCAGTATTTT.

This clonotype was seen ten or more times. The genes are TRBV27 and TRBJ2-5, with TRBD2 matching over 10 bases. Trimming removed 3 bases from V and 7 bases from J; junction bases left unmatched: 11. CDR1 is MNHEY and CDR2 is SMNVEV in the germline V gene (reference sequence). CDR3 length: 16 amino acids. DNA of the CDR3: TGTGCCAGCAGTTTGGCTAGCGGGAGCTTGCTGGGGACCCAGTACTTC. It translates to CASSLASGSLLGTQYF.

This clonotype was recorded a few times. The CDR3 protein is CSARDSAVSREQFF. The CDR3 DNA reads TGCAGTGCTAGAGATTCGGCCGTGTCCCGTGAGCAGTTCTTC. The gene calls are TRBV20-1 and TRBJ2-1; D remains unclear. Germline V gene lookup returns CDR1 DFQATT and CDR2 SNEGSKA (reference sequence). This CDR3 region has 14 residues. With 0 bases removed from V and 9 bases from J, the gap between germline ends came to 15 bases.

This clonotype has just one count. As the CDR3 is not closed by the conserved phenylalanine or tryptophan, this likely results from a read error. V gene TRBV29-1 combines with J gene TRBJ2-1; 12 bases are shared with TRBD2. The CDR3 covers 15 residues. V was pared by 1 base and J by 7 bases, with 5 bases of the junction left unmatched. Germline V gene data show CDR1 as SQVTM and CDR2 as ANQGSEA. CDR3 sequence: CSVEGLAGVVNEQFL. CDR3 DNA: TGCAGCGTTGAAGGACTAGCGGGAGTAGTAAATGAGCAGTTCCTC.

The table lists this clonotype with a few counts. J is TRBJ2-3 and V is TRBV15; TRBD2 is a possible D gene (6 bases). Trimming removed 0 bases from V and 5 bases from J, with 21 bases in between. The CDR3 contains 18 residues. Germline CDR1 is LNHNV and CDR2 is YYDKDF (reference sequence). CDR3 sequence: CATSRDGGSAGPGDTQYF. CDR3 DNA sequence: TGTGCCACCAGCAGAGATGGAGGGAGTGCAGGGCCGGGAGATACGCAGTATTTT.

The chain has TRBV11-2 and TRBJ2-7; TRBD1 agrees at 9 bases. The CDR3 consists of 15 residues. The V segment lost 1 base and the J segment 4 bases; nucleotides outside the gene matches: 5. CDR1 and CDR2 (germline): SGHAT, FQNNGV. CDR3 in DNA: TGTGCCAGCAGCTTAGCTTACAGGGGGCGTTACGAGCAGTACTTC. Translated, it gives CASSLAYRGRYEQYF.

Written as DNA, the CDR3 is TGTGCCAGCAGCTCCCAAAAGGACAGGGGGGAGACCCAGTACTTC. Translated, it gives CASSSQKDRGETQYF. The V call is TRBV5-4, the J call TRBJ2-5, with 10 bases identical to TRBD1. There are 15 residues in the CDR3. Germline V lookup: CDR1 SGHNT, CDR2 YYREEE (reference sequence). Germline trimming cut 3 bases from V and 5 bases from J; bases unmatched to any gene: 7.

V usage is TRBV3-1 and J usage is TRBJ1-1, with 9 bases aligning to TRBD1. J gave up 3 bases and V 5 bases, and 7 bases lay outside the gene matches. The CDR3 is made up of 15 amino acids. Looked up from germline, CDR1 is LGHDT and CDR2 is YNNKEL (reference sequence). CDR3 loop: CASSATGGLDTEAFF. The CDR3 nucleotides read TGTGCCAGCAGCGCCACAGGGGGCCTCGACACTGAAGCTTTCTTT.

The rearrangement uses TRBV20-1 and TRBJ1-2; no clear D. Germline V gene sequence: CDR1 DFQATT, CDR2 SNEGSKA (reference sequence). Trimming removed 4 bases from V and 4 bases from J, with 22 bases in between. The CDR3 loop spans 16 amino acids. CDR3 amino acids: CSAIDTRAIRGYGYTF. The CDR3 coding sequence is TGCAGTGCTATCGACACTCGAGCGATTCGGGGCTATGGCTACACCTTC.

Worth noting for this clonotype: A read error may be the cause here, since a much bigger clone is one base away. The CDR3 sequence is CASSQIRTGGTNTQYF. Written as DNA, the CDR3 is TGTGCCAGCAGTCAAATACGGACAGGGGGCACAAATACGCAGTATTTT. The chain employs TRBV27 and TRBJ2-3; 11 bases are a match to TRBD1. Germline V lookup: CDR1 MNHEY, CDR2 SMNVEV (reference sequence). The CDR3 totals 16 residues.

This clonotype was seen only a few times. This sequence joins TRBV7-9 and TRBJ1-1; perhaps TRBD1 as D (5 bases). The CDR3 runs 16 residues. CDR1 SEHNR and CDR2 FQNEAQ come from the germline V gene (reference sequence). The V gene lost 6 bases and the J gene lost 4 bases, with 21 bases spanning the gap. The CDR3 spells CASSTPYGATSTEAFF. Written as DNA, the CDR3 is TGTGCCAGCAGTACGCCATACGGGGCAACCAGCACTGAAGCTTTCTTT.

The chain combines TRBV5-1 with TRBJ2-2, with 7 bases lining up with TRBD1. The CDR3 is 15 residues long. CDR1 is SGHRS and CDR2 is YFSETQ in the germline V gene. The trim removed 3 bases at V and 1 base at J, leaving 3 bases unmatched. Here the CDR3 DNA reads TGCGCCAGCAGCTACAGGGGTGAGAACACCGGGGAGCTGTTTTTT. It translates to CASSYRGENTGELFF.

In this sample, this clonotype turned up many times. The DNA for the CDR3 is TGTGCCAGCAGCCGAATCGGACTAGCGGGAGAGGTTGAGCAGTTCTTC. Protein: CASSRIGLAGEVEQFF. The rearrangement uses TRBV7-3 and TRBJ2-1, with TRBD2 identical over 13 bases. In germline, CDR1 is SGHTA, CDR2 FQGTGA. The CDR3 contains 16 residues. Germline trimming cut 5 bases from V and 9 bases from J; bases unmatched to any gene: 10. Supplemented by reference TRBV7-3 and TRBJ2-1, the full variable domain reads GAGVSQTPSNKVTEKGKYVELRCDPISGHTALYWYRQSLGQGPEFLIYFQGTGAADDSGLPNDRFFAVRPEGSVSTLKIQRTERGDSAVYLCASSRIGLAGEVEQFFGPGTRLTVL.

This clonotype was counted ten times or more. The chain couples TRBV20-1 to TRBJ2-3; 7 positions match TRBD1. Germline assignment: CDR1 DFQATT and CDR2 SNEGSKA (reference sequence). This CDR3 is 13 amino acids long. The CDR3 coding sequence is TGCAGCGCCCGGGACAGTCTTTTGGATACGCAGTATTTT. Its protein product is CSARDSLLDTQYF.

The rearrangement links TRBV5-6 to TRBJ2-7; the match to TRBD1 covers 10 bases. The V segment lost 0 bases and the J segment 6 bases; nucleotides outside the gene matches: 3. Germline V gene lookup returns CDR1 SGHDT and CDR2 YYEEEE. This CDR3 spans 14 amino acids. The DNA for the CDR3 is TGTGCCAGCAGCTTGGCGGGACAGGGGCTCGAGCAGTACTTC. Residues: CASSLAGQGLEQYF. The variable domain in full, completed from reference TRBV5-6 and TRBJ2-7, reads DAGVTQSPTHLIKTRGQQVTLRCSPKSGHDTVSWYQQALGQGPQFIFQYYEEEERQRGNFPDRFSGHQFPNYSSELNVNALLLGDSALYLCASSLAGQGLEQYFGPGTRLTVT.

The chain has TRBV19 and TRBJ1-4, with D tentatively TRBD1 (5 bases). Germline loops: CDR1 LNHDA, CDR2 SQIVND (reference sequence). The CDR3 has 16 amino acids. With 4 bases removed from V and 0 bases from J, the gap between germline ends came to 12 bases. The CDR3 coding sequence is TGTGCCAGTAGTAGGGGCAGAGGAGCAACTAATGAAAAACTGTTTTTT. This sequence encodes CASSRGRGATNEKLFF.

This clonotype was found many times. The rearrangement links TRBV4-1 to TRBJ2-7, with TRBD2 as a possible D gene (6 bases). The CDR3 extends over 14 amino acids. Trimming cost V 0 bases and J 9 bases, with 15 bases left between them. Per the germline V gene, CDR1 is MGHRA and CDR2 is YSYEKL. This CDR3 is CASSQEVAAPRQYF. CDR3 in DNA: TGCGCCAGCAGCCAAGAGGTAGCGGCCCCCCGGCAGTACTTC.

The genes are TRBV20-1 and TRBJ1-6, with no clear D. The CDR3 contains 14 residues. V was pared by 3 bases and J by 4 bases, with 10 bases between. CDR1 and CDR2 from the germline V gene are DFQATT and SNEGSKA (reference sequence). CDR3 loop: CSAREPAYNSPLHF. CDR3 DNA: TGCAGTGCTAGGGAGCCGGCTTATAATTCACCCCTCCACTTT.

The sample holds many counts of this clonotype. The CDR3 spells CATSRDIRVGTEAFF. CDR3 sequence (DNA): TGTGCCACCAGCAGAGATATCAGGGTTGGCACTGAAGCTTTCTTT. V gene TRBV15 combines with J gene TRBJ1-1, with D tentatively TRBD1 (5 bases). CDR1 and CDR2 from the germline V gene are LNHNV and YYDKDF (reference sequence). V was cut by 0 bases and J by 4 bases, with 12 bases left in between. This CDR3 is built from 15 residues.

This clonotype was detected ten times or more. The chain uses TRBV6-2 or TRBV6-3 and TRBJ2-5; possibly TRBD2 for D (6 bases). This CDR3 has 15 residues. The germline V gene encodes CDR1 MNHEY and CDR2 SVGEGT. V was trimmed by 5 bases and J by 2 bases, leaving 15 bases between them. CDR3 bases: TGTGCCAGCAGTAAACTAGCCAGACTTCAAGAGACCCAGTACTTC. Translation gives CASSKLARLQETQYF.